The 7 T cell receptor beta chains below all came from one sample that was sequenced in a study of T-cell reconstitution after alpha-beta-depleted transplantation in children. Unique molecular identifiers tagged the TCRbeta library. TCRdb redid the calling of the PCR reads with MiXCR, one entry per CDR3 protein. This table has 450,000 to 550,000 distinct CDR3 sequences, more than 9.5% appearing once. The sample here was PBMCs, mostly from graft donor cells, taken 180 days after TCRalphabeta/CD19-depleted stem cell transplant. The receptors come from a female patient between 2 and 15 years old who had a stem cell transplant for aplastic anemia, so the T cells may come from the graft donor.

This clonotype was seen a handful of times. The chain carries TRBV2 and TRBJ2-7, with unresolved D. V dropped 1 base and J dropped 3 bases, with 13 bases sitting between them. The CDR3 contains 15 residues. Germline CDR1 is SNHLY and CDR2 is FYNNEI. The CDR3 coding sequence is TGTGCCAGCAGTGAAGAGAGACCCCCCGGCTACGAGCAGTACTTC. This encodes CASSEERPPGYEQYF.

The rearrangement links TRBV20-1 to TRBJ2-5, with 7 bases that match TRBD2. The CDR3 loop spans 18 amino acids. Germline loops: CDR1 DFQATT, CDR2 SNEGSKA (reference sequence). V shed 2 bases, J shed 0 bases, and the junction held 15 bases outside the gene matches. The CDR3 DNA is TGCAGTGCTAGAACCCCGTGGGTGGTTAGCGGGTACCAAGAGACCCAGTACTTC. Translated: CSARTPWVVSGYQETQYF.

This clonotype occurred many times. The rearrangement uses TRBV20-1 and TRBJ1-6; D is uncertain. Trimming took off 1 base at V and 4 bases at J, with 5 bases between the two ends. Looked up from germline, CDR1 is DFQATT and CDR2 is SNEGSKA (reference sequence). CDR3 length: 13 amino acids. The chain's CDR3 is CSARGPYNSPLHF. Written as DNA, the CDR3 is TGCAGTGCTAGAGGACCGTATAATTCACCCCTCCACTTT.

The chain combines TRBV6-2 or TRBV6-3 with TRBJ2-1, with 11 bases aligning to TRBD2. Per germline, CDR1 MNHEY and CDR2 SVGEGT. CDR3 length: 17 amino acids. The V and J ends lost 5 bases and 6 bases, in that order; junction bases with no gene match: 12. The CDR3 nucleotides read TGTGCCAGCAGTGCCCGACTAGCGGGAACCGTCACCAATGAGCAGTTCTTC. Translated: CASSARLAGTVTNEQFF.

This clonotype was observed a single time. The gene calls are TRBV5-1 and TRBJ2-2; D is perhaps TRBD2 (6 bases). The V gene's germline CDR1 is SGHRS and CDR2 YFSETQ. The CDR3 length is 17 residues. Deletions cut 0 bases from V and 4 bases from J, with 16 bases between. The CDR3 DNA is TGCGCCAGCAGCTTGGATTACGGGACTGCGGGCACCGGGGAGCTGTTTTTT. Residues: CASSLDYGTAGTGELFF.

V usage is TRBV7-8 and J usage is TRBJ1-1, with D uncertain. From germline, CDR1 is SGHVS and CDR2 FQNEAQ. Trimming removed 0 bases from V and 3 bases from J, with 5 bases in between. This CDR3 has 13 amino acids. The CDR3 protein is CASSLAVYTEAFF. The CDR3 DNA reads TGTGCCAGCAGCTTAGCCGTTTACACTGAAGCTTTCTTT.

This clonotype occurred a few times. The chain carries TRBV20-1 and TRBJ2-5, with TRBD2 matching over 11 bases. The CDR3 consists of 13 residues. Germline V gene sequence: CDR1 DFQATT, CDR2 SNEGSKA (reference sequence). V was pared by 6 bases and J by 4 bases, with 4 bases of the junction left unmatched. CDR3 nucleotide sequence: TGCAGTGCGGCGACTAGCGGGGTAGAGACCCAGTACTTC. Translated: CSAATSGVETQYF.